This T cell receptor (beta chain) was observed in a study of OX40 agonist ivuxolimab in advanced cancers. The assay was immunoSEQ multiplex PCR, and TCRdb's table has in-frame clones only and misses some. The top ten hold over 0.9% of the sample, which has some 78,000 clones, roughly 86% seen once. Germline V lookup: CDR1 MGHRA, CDR2 YSYEKL. After removal of 1 base from V and 3 bases from J, the junction contained 7 bases not matched to a gene. CDR3 size: 16 residues. The chain has TRBV4-1 and TRBJ2-7; TRBD1 agrees at 9 bases. This sample comprised CD4+ or CD8+ T cells sorted from blood, obtained in a trial of the OX40 agonist ivuxolimab. The source is an adult with an advanced solid tumor such as melanoma, head and neck, liver or kidney cancer. Written as DNA, the CDR3 is TGCGCCAGCAGCCAAGGTACAGGGACAGGGAACTACGAGCAGTACTTC. This sequence encodes CASSQGTGTGNYEQYF.